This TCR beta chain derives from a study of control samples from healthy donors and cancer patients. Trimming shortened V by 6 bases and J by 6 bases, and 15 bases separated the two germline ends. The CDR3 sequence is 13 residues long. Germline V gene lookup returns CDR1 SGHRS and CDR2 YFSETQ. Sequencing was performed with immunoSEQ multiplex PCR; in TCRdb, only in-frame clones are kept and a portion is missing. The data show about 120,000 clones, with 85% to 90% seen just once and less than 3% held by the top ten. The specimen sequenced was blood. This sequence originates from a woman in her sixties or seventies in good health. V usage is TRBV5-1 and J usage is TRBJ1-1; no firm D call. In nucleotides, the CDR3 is TGCGCCAGCAACCTAGGGAGGGAATCTGAAGCTTTCTTT. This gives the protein CASNLGRESEAFF.